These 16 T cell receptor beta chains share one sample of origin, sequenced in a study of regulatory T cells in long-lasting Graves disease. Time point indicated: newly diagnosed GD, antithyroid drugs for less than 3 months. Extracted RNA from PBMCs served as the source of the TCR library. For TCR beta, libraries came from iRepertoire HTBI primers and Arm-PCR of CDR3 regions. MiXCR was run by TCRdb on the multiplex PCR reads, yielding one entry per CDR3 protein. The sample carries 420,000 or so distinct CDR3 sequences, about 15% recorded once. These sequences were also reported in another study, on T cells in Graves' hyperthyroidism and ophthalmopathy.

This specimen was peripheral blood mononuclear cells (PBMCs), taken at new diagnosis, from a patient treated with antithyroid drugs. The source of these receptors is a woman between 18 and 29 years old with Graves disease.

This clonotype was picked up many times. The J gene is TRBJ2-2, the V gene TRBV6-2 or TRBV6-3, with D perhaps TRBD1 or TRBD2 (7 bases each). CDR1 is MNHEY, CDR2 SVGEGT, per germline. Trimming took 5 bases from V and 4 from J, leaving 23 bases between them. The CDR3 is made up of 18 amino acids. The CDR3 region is CASSEAVNRGGLTGELFF. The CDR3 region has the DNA TGTGCCAGCAGTGAAGCAGTCAACAGGGGAGGGCTCACCGGGGAGCTGTTTTTT.

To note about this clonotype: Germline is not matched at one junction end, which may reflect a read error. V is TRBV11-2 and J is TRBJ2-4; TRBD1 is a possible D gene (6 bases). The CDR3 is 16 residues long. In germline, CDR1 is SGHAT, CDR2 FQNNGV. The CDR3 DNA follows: TGTGCCAGCAGCTTAGTATGGGGGCAGGTCAAAGACATTCAGTACTTC. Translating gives CASSLVWGQVKDIQYF.

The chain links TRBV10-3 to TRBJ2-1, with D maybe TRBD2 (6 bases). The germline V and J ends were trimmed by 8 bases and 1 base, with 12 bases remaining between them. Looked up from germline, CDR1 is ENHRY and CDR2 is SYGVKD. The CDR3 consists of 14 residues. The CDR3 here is CAIGLAESYNEQFF. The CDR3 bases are TGTGCCATCGGATTAGCGGAGTCCTACAATGAGCAGTTCTTC.

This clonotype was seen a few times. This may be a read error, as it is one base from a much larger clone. CDR3 loop: CASSRDPAYEQYF. CDR3 nucleotides: TGTGCCAGCAGTCGCGACCCCGCCTACGAGCAGTACTTC. J is TRBJ2-7 and V is TRBV2; D is unresolved. From germline, CDR1 is SNHLY and CDR2 FYNNEI. Trimming stripped 5 bases from V and 2 bases from J, with 10 bases between. The CDR3 consists of 13 residues.

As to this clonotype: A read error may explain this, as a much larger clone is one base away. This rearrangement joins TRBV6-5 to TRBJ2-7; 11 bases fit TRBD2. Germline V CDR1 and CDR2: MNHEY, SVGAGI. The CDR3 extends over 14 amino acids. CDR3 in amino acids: CASSYTSGSFERYF. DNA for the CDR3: TGTGCCAGCAGTTACACTAGCGGGAGTTTTGAGCGGTACTTC.

The CDR3 bases are TGCAGTGCTGCTAGGGACCGACTCCAAGAGACCCAGTACTTC. Amino acid sequence: CSAARDRLQETQYF. This chain links TRBV20-1 with TRBJ2-5; D tentatively reads TRBD1 or TRBD2 (5 bases each). In germline, CDR1 is DFQATT, CDR2 SNEGSKA (reference sequence). The CDR3 is 14 amino acids. V was clipped by 5 bases and J by 1 base, with 14 bases between them.

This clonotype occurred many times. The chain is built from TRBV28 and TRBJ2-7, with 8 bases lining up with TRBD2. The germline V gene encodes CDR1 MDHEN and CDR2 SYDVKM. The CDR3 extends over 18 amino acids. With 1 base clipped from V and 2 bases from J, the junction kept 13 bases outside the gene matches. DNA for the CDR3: TGTGCCAGCAGTTTATTCCCGACTAGCGTCCCATTTACCTACGAGCAGTACTTC. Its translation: CASSLFPTSVPFTYEQYF.

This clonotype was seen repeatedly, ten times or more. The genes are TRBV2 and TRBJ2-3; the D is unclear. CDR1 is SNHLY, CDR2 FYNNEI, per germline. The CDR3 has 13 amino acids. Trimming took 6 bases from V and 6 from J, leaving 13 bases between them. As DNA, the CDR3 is TGTGCCAGCAGCGCCGTAGGTGCGGATACGCAGTATTTT. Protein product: CASSAVGADTQYF.

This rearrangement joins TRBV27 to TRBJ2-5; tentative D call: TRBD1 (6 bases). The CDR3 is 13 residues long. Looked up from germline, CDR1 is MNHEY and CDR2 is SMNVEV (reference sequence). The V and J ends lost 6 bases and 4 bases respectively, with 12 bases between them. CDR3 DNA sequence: TGTGCCAGCAGCACAGGGATTCTAGAGACCCAGTACTTC. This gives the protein CASSTGILETQYF.

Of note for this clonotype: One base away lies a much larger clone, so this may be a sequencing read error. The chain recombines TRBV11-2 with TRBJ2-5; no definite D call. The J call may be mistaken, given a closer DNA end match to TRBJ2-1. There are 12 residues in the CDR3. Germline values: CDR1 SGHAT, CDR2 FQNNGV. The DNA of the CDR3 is TGTGCCAGCAGCTTGGTTAAGGAGACCCAGTTCTTC. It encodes CASSLVKETQFF.

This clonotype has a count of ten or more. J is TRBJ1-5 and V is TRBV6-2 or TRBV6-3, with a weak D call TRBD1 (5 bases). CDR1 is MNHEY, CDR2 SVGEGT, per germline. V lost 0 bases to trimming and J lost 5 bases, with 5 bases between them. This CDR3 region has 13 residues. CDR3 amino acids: CASSYSQDQPQHF. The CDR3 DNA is TGTGCCAGCAGTTACTCACAGGATCAGCCCCAGCATTTT.

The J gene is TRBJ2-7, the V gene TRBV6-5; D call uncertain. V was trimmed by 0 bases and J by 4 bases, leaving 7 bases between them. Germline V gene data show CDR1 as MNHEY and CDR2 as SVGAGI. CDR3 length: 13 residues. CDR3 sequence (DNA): TGTGCCAGCAGTTACTCTTTCGGATACGAGCAGTACTTC. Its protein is CASSYSFGYEQYF.

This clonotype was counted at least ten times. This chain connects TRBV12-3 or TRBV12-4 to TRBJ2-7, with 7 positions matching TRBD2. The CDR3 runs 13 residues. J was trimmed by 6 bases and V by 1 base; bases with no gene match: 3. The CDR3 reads CASSLGTRGEQYF. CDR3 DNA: TGTGCCAGCAGTTTAGGGACTAGGGGCGAGCAGTACTTC.

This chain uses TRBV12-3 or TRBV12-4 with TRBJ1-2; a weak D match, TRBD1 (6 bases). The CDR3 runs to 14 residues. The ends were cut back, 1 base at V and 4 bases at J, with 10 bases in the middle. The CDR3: CASSLEGVSYGYTF. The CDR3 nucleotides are TGTGCCAGCAGTTTAGAGGGGGTTAGCTATGGCTACACCTTC.

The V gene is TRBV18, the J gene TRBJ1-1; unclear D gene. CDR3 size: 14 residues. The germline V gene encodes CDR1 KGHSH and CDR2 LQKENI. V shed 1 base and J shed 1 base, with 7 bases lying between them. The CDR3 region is CASSPLTQNTEAFF. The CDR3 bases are TGTGCCAGCTCACCACTTACCCAGAACACTGAAGCTTTCTTT.

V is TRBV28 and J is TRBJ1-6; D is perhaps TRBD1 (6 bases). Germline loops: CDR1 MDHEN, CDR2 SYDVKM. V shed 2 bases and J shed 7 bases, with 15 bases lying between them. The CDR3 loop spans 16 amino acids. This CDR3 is CASSLRGLVGNSPLHF. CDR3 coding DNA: TGTGCCAGCAGTTTACGGGGGCTAGTGGGAAATTCACCCCTCCACTTT. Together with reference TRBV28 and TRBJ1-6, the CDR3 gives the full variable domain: DVKVTQSSRYLVKRTGEKVFLECVQDMDHENMFWYRQDPGLGLRLIYFSYDVKMKEKGDIPEGYSVSREKKERFSLILESASTNQTSMYLCASSLRGLVGNSPLHFGNGTRLTVT.